The next 30 T cell receptor beta chains were all read from a single sample in a study of cytomegalovirus exposure and HLA in healthy donors. The assay was immunoSEQ multiplex PCR, and TCRdb's table has in-frame clones only and misses some. The sample lists 200,000 or so clones, over 80% occurring once. The sample comprised PBMCs. These receptors were collected from a woman aged 18-29 years in good health and CMV-seronegative.

This chain links TRBV6-4 with TRBJ1-6, with TRBD1 matching over 7 bases. V was pared by 5 bases and J by 10 bases, with 11 bases of the junction left unmatched. The CDR3 has 15 residues. CDR1 MRHNA and CDR2 SNTAGT come from the germline V gene. The CDR3 loop is CASSQGGDYGSPLHF. As DNA, the CDR3 is TGTGCCAGCAGTCAAGGGGGCGATTATGGCTCACCCCTCCACTTT.

V usage is TRBV6-5 and J usage is TRBJ2-5; weak D call: TRBD2 (7 bases). Germline CDR1 MNHEY, CDR2 SVGAGI. This CDR3 region has 14 residues. Between the trimmed V and J ends, which lost 2 bases and 4 bases, there was a span of 11 bases. In DNA form, the CDR3 reads TGTGCCAGCAGTTACGGGGGGGCAGGAGAGACCCAGTACTTC. This sequence encodes CASSYGGAGETQYF.

The chain combines TRBV4-2 with TRBJ1-4, with D maybe TRBD1 (5 bases). The ends were cut back, 4 bases at V and 6 bases at J, with 15 bases in the middle. Looked up from germline, CDR1 is LGHNA and CDR2 is YNFKEQ. This CDR3 is built from 15 residues. The DNA for the CDR3 is TGTGCCAGCAGCCCAAGCGGTGGAGGGGATGAAAAACTGTTTTTT. Its protein product is CASSPSGGGDEKLFF.

The CDR3 sequence: CASSLGMGLAFEQYF. The CDR3 DNA reads as TGTGCCAGCAGCTTAGGTATGGGACTAGCCTTCGAGCAGTACTTC. This chain joins TRBV13 and TRBJ2-7, with TRBD2 identical over 9 bases. Looked up from germline, CDR1 is PRHDT and CDR2 is FYEKMQ (reference sequence). V was clipped by 0 bases and J by 6 bases; unmatched bases: 6. The CDR3 has 15 residues.

The chain is built from TRBV11-2 and TRBJ1-2; no clear D. Per the germline V gene, CDR1 is SGHAT and CDR2 is FQNNGV. This CDR3 comprises 12 residues. Trimming removed 0 bases at V and 8 bases at J, with 7 bases between. Here the CDR3 reads CASSLDRGGYTF. The CDR3, as DNA: TGTGCCAGCAGCTTAGATCGGGGAGGCTACACCTTC.

This chain joins TRBV6-1 and TRBJ2-1, with 10 bases that match TRBD2. With V trimmed by 4 bases and J by 4 bases, 4 bases remained unmatched. Germline CDR1 reads MNHNS; CDR2 reads SASEGT. There are 15 residues in the CDR3. CDR3 DNA sequence: TGTGCCAGCAGTGCCCCTAGCGGGGGATACAATGAGCAGTTCTTC. It is translated as CASSAPSGGYNEQFF.

V usage is TRBV30 and J usage is TRBJ1-2; a possible D gene is TRBD1 (5 bases). Germline loops: CDR1 GTSNPN, CDR2 SVGIG (reference sequence). This CDR3 is 14 amino acids long. V dropped 3 bases and J dropped 4 bases, with 15 bases sitting between them. The CDR3 loop reads CAWSTSRDSYGYTF. DNA for the CDR3: TGTGCCTGGAGCACATCCCGGGACTCCTATGGCTACACCTTC.

V usage is TRBV5-1 and J usage is TRBJ2-1; TRBD2 might be the D (6 bases). The CDR3 is made up of 16 amino acids. V dropped 6 bases and J dropped 10 bases, with 26 bases sitting between them. CDR1 and CDR2 from the germline V gene are SGHRS and YFSETQ. CDR3 nucleotide sequence: TGCGCCAGCACTTTTGCGAGCGGGCCCACGCTTGGGGAGCAGTTCTTC. Translation: CASTFASGPTLGEQFF.

The chain recombines TRBV30 with TRBJ1-3; 8 bases map to TRBD1. There are 15 residues in the CDR3. CDR1 and CDR2 (germline): GTSNPN, SVGIG (reference sequence). The ends lost 2 bases at V and 4 bases at J; junction bases unmatched: 7. This CDR3 is CAWSKGQAIGNTIYF. In DNA form, the CDR3 reads TGTGCCTGGAGTAAGGGACAGGCGATCGGAAACACCATATATTTT.

The rearrangement uses TRBV23-1 and TRBJ2-3, with 8 bases matching TRBD2. TRBV23-1 counts as an open reading frame of uncertain function. Germline trimming cut 1 base from V and 0 bases from J; bases unmatched to any gene: 9. CDR3 length equals 18 residues. Here the CDR3 reads CASSQFGTRGASTDTQYF. CDR3 DNA: TGCGCCAGCAGTCAATTTGGGACTAGGGGGGCTAGCACAGATACGCAGTATTTT.

The rearrangement links TRBV4-1 to TRBJ2-2; 8 bases are shared with TRBD2. CDR3 length equals 20 residues. V shed 3 bases, J shed 0 bases, and the junction held 15 bases outside the gene matches. Germline values: CDR1 MGHRA, CDR2 YSYEKL. The CDR3 DNA reads as TGCGCCAGCAGCCATCCAAGAGGAACTAGCGGAACGTCGAACACCGGGGAGCTGTTTTTT. Protein product: CASSHPRGTSGTSNTGELFF.

As regards this clone: Within the sample, other DNA sequences also encode this same CDR3. The V gene is TRBV6-5, the J gene TRBJ1-2; the D gene is possibly TRBD1 (6 bases). V was trimmed by 0 bases and J by 4 bases, leaving 9 bases between them. The CDR3 consists of 14 residues. Germline V lookup: CDR1 MNHEY, CDR2 SVGAGI. The CDR3 DNA reads TGTGCCAGCAGTTACTCCCGGACAGTCTATGGCTACACCTTC. This codes for CASSYSRTVYGYTF.

The chain employs TRBV7-2 and TRBJ2-5; D uncertain. Germline loops: CDR1 SGHTA, CDR2 FQGNSA. CDR3 length: 13 residues. With 2 bases removed from V and 5 bases from J, the gap between germline ends came to 9 bases. The CDR3 coding sequence is TGTGCCAGCAGCTTACGCAGGCAGGAGACCCAGTACTTC. Its protein is CASSLRRQETQYF.

The CDR3 bases are TGTGCCAGCAGCGTAGAAGGTGACGGGTATAATGAGCAGTTCTTC. Its translation: CASSVEGDGYNEQFF. The rearrangement joins TRBV9 to TRBJ2-1; D is unresolved. Trimming cost V 0 bases and J 7 bases, with 14 bases left between them. CDR3 length: 15 amino acids. CDR1 and CDR2 (germline): SGDLS, YYNGEE. Full variable domain (rest looked up from reference TRBV9 and TRBJ2-1): DSGVTQTPKHLITATGQRVTLRCSPRSGDLSVYWYQQSLDQGLQFLIQYYNGEERAKGNILERFSAQQFPDLHSELNLSSLELGDSALYFCASSVEGDGYNEQFFGPGTRLTVL.

This chain connects TRBV5-6 to TRBJ2-5; weak D call: TRBD2 (5 bases). This CDR3 spans 14 amino acids. Per germline, CDR1 SGHDT and CDR2 YYEEEE. The V gene lost 2 bases and the J gene lost 4 bases, with 12 bases spanning the gap. CDR3 in amino acids: CASSLGLAVETQYF. The CDR3 nucleotides are TGTGCCAGCAGCTTAGGCCTAGCCGTAGAGACCCAGTACTTC.

The chain is built from TRBV11-3 and TRBJ1-5, with 10 bases aligning to TRBD1. Germline assignment: CDR1 SGHNT and CDR2 YENEEA. This CDR3 contains 15 residues. Losses at the gene ends were 3 bases for V and 7 bases for J; bases not matched to a gene: 6. Here the CDR3 reads CASSFQGTGDQPQHF. In DNA form, the CDR3 reads TGTGCCAGCAGCTTCCAAGGGACAGGGGACCAGCCCCAGCATTTT. The full variable domain, rest sourced from reference TRBV11-3 and TRBJ1-5, is EAGVVQSPRYKIIEKKQPVAFWCNPISGHNTLYWYLQNLGQGPELLIRYENEEAVDDSQLPKDRFSAERLKGVDSTLKIQPAELGDSAVYLCASSFQGTGDQPQHFGDGTRLSIL.

The chain links TRBV20-1 to TRBJ1-1; 8 positions match TRBD1. This CDR3 has 11 amino acids. Germline lookup yields CDR1 DFQATT and CDR2 SNEGSKA (reference sequence). After removal of 6 bases from V and 11 bases from J, the junction contained 8 bases not matched to a gene. In DNA, the CDR3 is TGCAGTGCCGACCTACAGGGGGGGGCTTTCTTT. This translates into CSADLQGGAFF.

For this clone: The junction departs from germline at one end; a sequencing error may be responsible. The chain employs TRBV28 and TRBJ1-2, with 8 bases matching TRBD1. The germline gives CDR1 MDHEN, CDR2 SYDVKM. The CDR3 runs to 12 residues. The CDR3, as DNA: TGTGCCAGCAGTTCATCGACAGGGGCGAACTACTTC. Translating gives CASSSSTGANYF.

The J gene is TRBJ1-6, the V gene TRBV11-2, with TRBD1 matching over 10 bases. This CDR3 region has 15 residues. The V segment lost 6 bases and the J segment 10 bases; nucleotides outside the gene matches: 9. In germline, CDR1 is SGHAT, CDR2 FQNNGV. The CDR3 nucleotides read TGTGCCAGCAGTCGGACAGGGGGTCTGTACTCACCCCTCCACTTT. This sequence encodes CASSRTGGLYSPLHF.

This chain links TRBV5-1 with TRBJ2-3; D is perhaps TRBD1 (5 bases). CDR3 length: 15 amino acids. Germline-derived CDR1 and CDR2 are SGHRS and YFSETQ. Trimming removed 0 bases at V and 0 bases at J, with 8 bases between. The CDR3 loop is CASSLGQISTDTQYF. CDR3 nucleotides: TGCGCCAGCAGCTTGGGACAGATAAGCACAGATACGCAGTATTTT.

The chain joins TRBV5-1 to TRBJ2-5; TRBD2 agrees at 14 bases. Per the germline V gene, CDR1 is SGHRS and CDR2 is YFSETQ. CDR3 length: 16 amino acids. J lost 4 bases, V lost 4 bases, and 6 bases had no gene match. The CDR3 region is CASSGRLAGGGETQYF. CDR3 coding DNA: TGCGCCAGCAGCGGCAGACTAGCGGGAGGGGGAGAGACCCAGTACTTC.

V and J are TRBV9 and TRBJ2-1; 11 nucleotides agree with TRBD2. Per the germline V gene, CDR1 is SGDLS and CDR2 is YYNGEE. V dropped 2 bases and J dropped 5; count of bases not matched to a gene: 3. The CDR3 spans 15 residues. CDR3: CASSVSGLADNEQFF. The CDR3 DNA sequence: TGTGCCAGCAGCGTCTCGGGACTAGCGGACAATGAGCAGTTCTTC. Full variable domain (remainder filled in from reference TRBV9 and TRBJ2-1): DSGVTQTPKHLITATGQRVTLRCSPRSGDLSVYWYQQSLDQGLQFLIQYYNGEERAKGNILERFSAQQFPDLHSELNLSSLELGDSALYFCASSVSGLADNEQFFGPGTRLTVL.

This clone is a singleton in its sample. Relative to the germline gene, one junction end is altered; a read error may explain this. The chain links TRBV7-7 to TRBJ2-3; D uncertain. Germline V CDR1 and CDR2: SSHAT, FNYEAQ (reference sequence). This CDR3 is built from 14 residues. The CDR3 DNA is TGTGCTAGCAGCTTATCCCCAGGCACAGATACGCAGTATTTT. Translating gives CASSLSPGTDTQYF.

The V call is TRBV7-2, the J call TRBJ2-3; 10 bases align to TRBD2. The germline V gene has CDR1 SGHTA and CDR2 FQGNSA. This CDR3 contains 16 residues. Trimming at V came to 4 bases and at J to 3 bases, leaving 7 bases not matched to a gene. The CDR3 nucleotides are TGTGCCAGCAGCTACCCCGGGACTAGCGAAACAGATACGCAGTATTTT. The encoded protein is CASSYPGTSETDTQYF.

V and J are TRBV7-4 and TRBJ1-5; D call uncertain. Between the trimmed V and J ends, which lost 2 bases and 9 bases, there was a span of 8 bases. There are 12 residues in the CDR3. CDR1 SGHVT and CDR2 SQSDAQ come from the germline V gene. In nucleotides, the CDR3 is TGTGCCAGCAGCTTAATCAGAGGGCCCCAGCATTTT. Amino acids: CASSLIRGPQHF. The variable domain in full, with the rest retrieved from reference TRBV7-4 and TRBJ1-5, is GAGVSQSPRYKVAKRGRDVALRCDSISGHVTLYWYRQTLGQGSEVLTYSQSDAQRDKSGRPSGRFSAERPERSVSTLKIQRTEQGDSAVYLCASSLIRGPQHFGDGTRLSIL.

The J gene is TRBJ1-1, the V gene TRBV27, with TRBD1 identical over 9 bases. V was pared by 6 bases and J by 4 bases, with 6 bases of the junction left unmatched. The CDR3 is 14 residues long. CDR1 MNHEY and CDR2 SMNVEV come from the germline V gene (reference sequence). CDR3 in DNA: TGTGCCAGCAGAGTGGGACAGGGAAGCACTGAAGCTTTCTTT. Translated, it gives CASRVGQGSTEAFF.

This clone was detected only a few times. The CDR3 sequence is CASSLITGGYTF. The CDR3 nucleotides read TGTGCCAGCAGCTTAATCACAGGAGGCTACACCTTC. The chain uses TRBV7-9 and TRBJ1-2; a weak D match, TRBD1 (5 bases). The CDR3 totals 12 residues. The germline V gene encodes CDR1 SEHNR and CDR2 FQNEAQ (reference sequence). The V end was cut by 2 bases, the J end by 8 bases, with 9 bases between.

The genes are TRBV6-1 and TRBJ1-2, with 10 bases identical to TRBD1. The CDR3 runs to 15 residues. The germline gives CDR1 MNHNS, CDR2 SASEGT. V lost 3 bases and J lost 8; bases outside the gene matches: 9. CDR3 region: CASSEARDRGAGYTF. The CDR3, as DNA: TGTGCCAGCAGTGAGGCCCGGGACAGGGGTGCCGGCTACACCTTC.

The genes are TRBV29-1 and TRBJ1-5, with 8 nucleotides matching TRBD1. The junction had 7 bases not matched to a gene; V was cut back by 5 bases and J by 4 bases. Germline CDR1 reads SQVTM; CDR2 reads ANQGSEA. This CDR3 comprises 14 residues. CDR3 amino acids: CSVQLRQGNQPQHF. CDR3 nucleotide sequence: TGCAGCGTTCAGCTCCGACAGGGGAATCAGCCCCAGCATTTT.

The gene calls are TRBV11-2 and TRBJ2-7; 10 bases line up with TRBD1. The CDR3 sequence is 15 residues long. V gave up 5 bases and J gave up 1 base; unmatched junction bases: 5. Per the germline V gene, CDR1 is SGHAT and CDR2 is FQNNGV. CDR3 protein: CASSPGQGLSYEQYF. As DNA, the CDR3 is TGTGCCAGCAGCCCGGGACAGGGGTTGTCCTACGAGCAGTACTTC. Supplemented by reference TRBV11-2 and TRBJ2-7, the full variable domain reads EAGVAQSPRYKIIEKRQSVAFWCNPISGHATLYWYQQILGQGPKLLIQFQNNGVVDDSQLPKDRFSAERLKGVDSTLKIQPAKLEDSAVYLCASSPGQGLSYEQYFGPGTRLTVT.